Listed here are 18 T cell receptor beta chains from one sample, sequenced in a study of blood T cell repertoires in COVID-19. The repertoire was sequenced with immunoSEQ multiplex PCR; TCRdb's copy has only in-frame clones and lacks some. The data show approximately 130,000 clones, around 86% seen once. Sequencing was carried out using peripheral blood. The receptors come from a woman between 50 and 59 years old who had recovered from COVID-19.

The gene calls are TRBV13 and TRBJ1-2; 9 bases line up with TRBD1. Germline CDR1 PRHDT, CDR2 FYEKMQ (reference sequence). Trimming removed 5 bases from V and 7 bases from J; junction bases left unmatched: 8. This CDR3 has 14 amino acids. CDR3 nucleotides: TGTGCCAGCAGCCGTAAACAGGGGGCGCGTGGCTACACCTTC. Encoded protein: CASSRKQGARGYTF. Based on the CDR3 plus reference TRBV13 and TRBJ1-2, the full variable domain is AAGVIQSPRHLIKEKRETATLKCYPIPRHDTVYWYQQGPGQDPQFLISFYEKMQSDKGSIPDRFSAQQFSDYHSELNMSSLELGDSALYFCASSRKQGARGYTFGSGTRLTVV.

The chain couples TRBV27 to TRBJ2-3; 7 bases agree with TRBD1. This CDR3 has 14 amino acids. CDR1 is MNHEY and CDR2 is SMNVEV in the germline V gene (reference sequence). Losses at the gene ends were 6 bases for V and 1 base for J; bases not matched to a gene: 4. The CDR3 coding sequence is TGTGCCAGCAGACAGGGGCTCGGCACAGATACGCAGTATTTT. Residues: CASRQGLGTDTQYF.

This clone was recorded only once. This chain connects TRBV30 to TRBJ2-7, with D perhaps matching TRBD1 (6 bases). The V end was cut by 2 bases, the J end by 10 bases, with 15 bases between. Germline loops: CDR1 GTSNPN, CDR2 SVGIG (reference sequence). CDR3 size: 12 residues. The CDR3 bases are TGTGCCTGGAGTCCACAGGGTTCAATACAGTACTTC. Amino acid sequence: CAWSPQGSIQYF.

This clone was seen a single time. The chain recombines TRBV7-2 with TRBJ2-7, with D unclear. The CDR3 has 14 residues. CDR1 and CDR2 from the germline V gene are SGHTA and FQGNSA. V was cut by 4 bases and J by 6 bases, with 16 bases left in between. The DNA for the CDR3 is TGTGCCAGCAGCTACCTAGTGGCGGTACGCGAGCAGTACTTC. As protein: CASSYLVAVREQYF.

V usage is TRBV3-1 (or the pseudogene TRBV3-2) and J usage is TRBJ1-1; D not certain. The CDR3 is 14 residues long. The germline V gene encodes CDR1 LGHDT and CDR2 YNNKEL (reference sequence). Trimming cost V 4 bases and J 1 base, with 10 bases left between them. The CDR3 DNA sequence: TGTGCCAGCAGCCTACGAGGATCGAACACTGAAGCTTTCTTT. This sequence encodes CASSLRGSNTEAFF.

The sample holds one count of this clone. The rearrangement uses TRBV6-2 or TRBV6-3 and TRBJ1-1, with 7 bases identical to TRBD1. With V trimmed by 4 bases and J by 3 bases, 8 bases remained unmatched. The CDR3 consists of 15 residues. Germline V gene data show CDR1 as MNHEY and CDR2 as SVGEGT. The CDR3 nucleotides are TGTGCCAGCAGTTCCTACAGGGGCCAGCACACTGAAGCTTTCTTT. This gives the protein CASSSYRGQHTEAFF.

The chain recombines TRBV9 with TRBJ2-3, with D tentatively TRBD1 (6 bases). Germline CDR1 SGDLS, CDR2 YYNGEE. The CDR3 is 15 amino acids. Trimming shortened V by 2 bases and J by 2 bases, and 12 bases separated the two germline ends. The CDR3 here is CASSVGTPTTDTQYF. The CDR3 coding sequence is TGTGCCAGCAGCGTTGGGACACCGACCACAGATACGCAGTATTTT.

This chain uses TRBV24-1 with TRBJ1-5; 8 positions match TRBD1. The J segment lost 4 bases and the V segment lost 3 bases, leaving 7 bases of the junction unmatched. Per the germline V gene, CDR1 is KGHDR and CDR2 is SFDVKD. This CDR3 has 16 residues. The CDR3 DNA follows: TGTGCCACCAGTGATCCCAGGACAGGGCCTAATCAGCCCCAGCATTTT. Its translation: CATSDPRTGPNQPQHF.

The J gene is TRBJ2-2, the V gene TRBV5-1; TRBD2 agrees at 9 bases. This CDR3 is built from 17 residues. Germline V gives CDR1 SGHRS, CDR2 YFSETQ. Trimming took 0 bases from V and 0 from J; bases not matched to a gene: 3. DNA for the CDR3: TGCGCCAGCAGCTTGGAACGCGGGGGGGCGAACACCGGGGAGCTGTTTTTT. Protein: CASSLERGGANTGELFF. The full variable domain, with the rest looked up from reference TRBV5-1 and TRBJ2-2, is KAGVTQTPRYLIKTRGQQVTLSCSPISGHRSVSWYQQTPGQGLQFLFEYFSETQRNKGNFPGRFSGRQFSNSRSEMNVSTLELGDSALYLCASSLERGGANTGELFFGEGSRLTVL.

The rearrangement joins TRBV2 to TRBJ2-7, with a possible D match to TRBD1 (5 bases). The germline V gene has CDR1 SNHLY and CDR2 FYNNEI. V lost 6 bases and J 2 bases, leaving 14 bases between the germline ends. This CDR3 contains 14 residues. The CDR3 DNA is TGTGCCAGCAGGGACCTAGGGGTTACCTACGAGCAGTACTTC. It is translated as CASRDLGVTYEQYF.

This rearrangement joins TRBV28 to TRBJ2-7, with 16 bases lining up with TRBD2. V gave up 5 bases and J gave up 4 bases; unmatched junction bases: 14. This CDR3 is 19 amino acids long. From germline, CDR1 is MDHEN and CDR2 SYDVKM. DNA for the CDR3: TGTGCCAGCAGTCGCGTCATGGGACTAGCGGGAGGGCCTTCATACGAGCAGTACTTC. Translated, it gives CASSRVMGLAGGPSYEQYF. Together with reference TRBV28 and TRBJ2-7, the CDR3 gives the full variable domain: DVKVTQSSRYLVKRTGEKVFLECVQDMDHENMFWYRQDPGLGLRLIYFSYDVKMKEKGDIPEGYSVSREKKERFSLILESASTNQTSMYLCASSRVMGLAGGPSYEQYFGPGTRLTVT.

The table lists this clone with a count of one. The chain carries TRBV14 and TRBJ2-7; D might be TRBD1 (6 bases). Germline V CDR1 and CDR2: SGHDN, FVKESK. This CDR3 spans 15 amino acids. Trimming took 6 bases from V and 2 from J, leaving 17 bases between them. For the CDR3, the DNA is TGTGCCAGCAGATCGGGACACACGGGGCCCTACGAGCAGTACTTC. Its translation: CASRSGHTGPYEQYF.

The chain has TRBV30 and TRBJ1-6; D call uncertain. Between the trimmed V and J ends, which lost 0 bases and 7 bases, there was a span of 7 bases. The CDR3 loop spans 13 amino acids. Germline loops: CDR1 GTSNPN, CDR2 SVGIG (reference sequence). The CDR3 here is CAWSVLANSPLHF. The CDR3 DNA is TGTGCCTGGAGTGTATTAGCAAATTCACCCCTCCACTTT.

This sequence joins TRBV6-5 and TRBJ2-7, with a tentative D call TRBD1 (6 bases). The length of the CDR3 is 12 residues. Germline V gives CDR1 MNHEY, CDR2 SVGAGI. Trimming took off 6 bases at V and 3 bases at J, with 9 bases between the two ends. The chain's CDR3 is CASSPRGYEQYF. CDR3 coding DNA: TGTGCCAGCAGCCCCAGGGGCTACGAGCAGTACTTC.

The V and J genes are TRBV19 and TRBJ2-7; weak D call: TRBD2 (6 bases). CDR1 and CDR2 from the germline V gene are LNHDA and SQIVND (reference sequence). This CDR3 region has 15 residues. Trimming removed 0 bases at V and 1 base at J, with 10 bases between. CDR3 region: CASSIDSGRSYEQYF. The CDR3 DNA sequence: TGTGCCAGTAGTATAGACTCCGGGAGATCCTACGAGCAGTACTTC.

This clone is a singleton in its sample. The chain employs TRBV15 and TRBJ2-4; D may be TRBD1 (6 bases). The CDR3 is 15 residues long. CDR1 and CDR2 (germline): LNHNV, YYDKDF (reference sequence). The ends were cut back, 0 bases at V and 4 bases at J, with 10 bases in the middle. The CDR3 DNA is TGTGCCACCAGCAGAGACCTCGGACAGAAAAACATTCAGTACTTC. Residues: CATSRDLGQKNIQYF.

The V gene is TRBV29-1, the J gene TRBJ2-1; TRBD2 might be the D (6 bases). CDR3 size: 13 residues. V was trimmed by 7 bases and J by 0 bases, leaving 10 bases between them. Germline V CDR1 and CDR2: SQVTM, ANQGSEA. CDR3 sequence (DNA): TGCAGCGGGCGGGGAACCTCCTACAATGAGCAGTTCTTC. Translated: CSGRGTSYNEQFF.

The chain joins TRBV5-1 to TRBJ2-7; 10 positions agree with TRBD1. Germline assignment: CDR1 SGHRS and CDR2 YFSETQ. Trimming at V came to 0 bases and at J to 6 bases, leaving 3 bases not matched to a gene. The CDR3 runs 14 residues. The DNA of the CDR3 is TGCGCCAGCAGCTTGGAGAGGACAGGGGGCGAGCAGTACTTC. Translating gives CASSLERTGGEQYF.